A selection of T cell receptor beta chains follows, all from one sample in a study of blood T cell repertoires in COVID-19. The table came from immunoSEQ multiplex PCR; TCRdb's copy has only in-frame clones and leaves some out. The table shows almost 200,000 clones, with roughly nine tenths occurring only once. The specimen sequenced was peripheral blood. The receptor source for this set is a woman between 65 and 79 years old with acute or convalescent COVID-19. Each CDR3 is given with its conserved first and last residue. D genes are given only for firm matches. Size tells how often a clone was seen (once, few, many) or the class of an expanded clone, and some rows leave it out.

d_gene,abundance,v_gene,j_gene,CDR3aa,CDR3nt
-,-,TRBV7-8,TRBJ1-1,CASSQRQNTEAFF,TGTGCCAGCAGCCAGAGACAGAACACTGAAGCTTTCTTT
TRBD2,-,TRBV7-9,TRBJ2-7,CASRREASYEQYF,TGTGCCAGCAGGCGGGAGGCTTCCTACGAGCAGTACTTC
TRBD2,once,TRBV24-1,TRBJ2-3,CATSEGSGRSDTQYF,TGTGCCACCAGTGAGGGTAGCGGGAGATCTGATACGCAGTATTTT
TRBD1,-,TRBV5-6,TRBJ2-5,CASSAGTANIQETQYF,TGTGCCAGCAGCGCCGGGACAGCTAACATTCAAGAGACCCAGTACTTC
-,-,TRBV4-1,TRBJ1-1,CASSQDKQGSNRMNTEAFF,TGCGCCAGCAGCCAAGATAAGCAGGGATCTAATCGGATGAACACTGAAGCTTTCTTT
-,-,TRBV3-1/TRBV3-2,TRBJ2-5,CASSQVAARAQETQYF,TGTGCCAGCAGCCAAGTTGCGGCCAGGGCCCAAGAGACCCAGTACTTC
-,few,TRBV6-5,TRBJ1-1,CASTRGGISEAFF,TGTGCCAGCACAAGGGGAGGGATTAGTGAAGCTTTCTTT
-,-,TRBV3-1/TRBV3-2,TRBJ2-2,CASSQASAWRTGELFF,TGTGCCAGCAGCCAAGCTTCGGCTTGGCGGACCGGGGAGCTGTTTTTT
-,-,TRBV12-3/TRBV12-4,TRBJ1-1,CASTLGSGVFF,TGTGCCAGCACCCTGGGATCGGGGGTTTTCTTT
TRBD1,-,TRBV3-1/TRBV3-2,TRBJ1-1,CASSQDQAGGGGVEAFF,TGTGCCAGCAGCCAAGATCAGGCAGGGGGCGGTGGTGTTGAAGCTTTCTTT
TRBD2,-,TRBV19,TRBJ2-1,CASSKGAGANTDEQFF,TGTGCCAGTAGTAAAGGAGCGGGAGCGAACACCGATGAGCAGTTCTTC
TRBD2,once,TRBV4-1,TRBJ2-5,CASSQASGGVVETQYF,TGCGCCAGCAGCCAAGCTAGCGGGGGGGTAGTAGAGACCCAGTACTTC
-,-,TRBV15,TRBJ1-1,CATSRDPGRGMNTEAFF,TGTGCCACCAGCAGAGATCCCGGGAGGGGAATGAACACTGAAGCTTTCTTT
TRBD2,-,TRBV9,TRBJ2-1,CASSVGRESYNEQFF,TGTGCCAGCAGCGTCGGGCGGGAGAGCTACAATGAGCAGTTCTTC
TRBD1,-,TRBV6-2/TRBV6-3,TRBJ1-1,CASSRDRVTEAFF,TGTGCCAGCAGCCGCGACAGGGTTACTGAAGCTTTCTTT
TRBD1,-,TRBV6-5,TRBJ2-3,CASSRDRGTDTQYF,TGTGCCAGCAGCCGGGACAGGGGAACAGATACGCAGTATTTT
TRBD1,-,TRBV4-1,TRBJ2-5,CASSQGTGGEETQYF,TGCGCCAGCAGCCAAGGGACAGGGGGCGAAGAGACCCAGTACTTC
TRBD2,-,TRBV6-5,TRBJ2-7,CASINSGGHEQYF,TGTGCCAGCATTAATAGCGGGGGGCACGAGCAGTACTTC
TRBD2,-,TRBV29-1,TRBJ2-1,CSASSGRAIVPNEQFF,TGCAGCGCATCTAGCGGGAGGGCGATAGTGCCCAATGAGCAGTTCTTC
TRBD1,few,TRBV19,TRBJ2-2,CASNQRQGANTGELFF,TGTGCCAGTAACCAGCGACAGGGGGCGAACACCGGGGAGCTGTTTTTT
TRBD1,-,TRBV6-5,TRBJ1-2,CASYTQDRVNYGYTF,TGTGCCAGCTATACTCAAGACAGGGTGAACTATGGCTACACCTTC
TRBD1,-,TRBV6-5,TRBJ1-5,CASSSTGDNQPQHF,TGTGCCAGCAGTTCGACAGGGGATAATCAGCCCCAGCATTTT
TRBD1,-,TRBV6-5,TRBJ2-1,CASNTGQGENEQFF,TGTGCCAGCAATACGGGACAGGGGGAGAATGAGCAGTTCTTC
TRBD1,-,TRBV6-5,TRBJ1-1,CASYYRGNTEAFF,TGTGCCAGCTACTACAGGGGGAACACTGAAGCTTTCTTT
TRBD1,-,TRBV28,TRBJ1-4,CASNNGQANEKLFF,TGTGCCAGCAACAACGGACAGGCTAATGAAAAACTGTTTTTT
TRBD1,-,TRBV28,TRBJ1-5,CASSLSLTGDGNQPQHF,TGTGCCAGCAGTTTATCCTTAACAGGGGATGGCAATCAGCCCCAGCATTTT
-,-,TRBV15,TRBJ1-1,CATSRGGVGNTEAFF,TGTGCCACCAGCAGGGGGGGTGTGGGGAACACTGAAGCTTTCTTT
TRBD1,-,TRBV5-1,TRBJ1-4,CASSPGTGSEKLFF,TGCGCCAGCAGCCCTGGGACAGGCAGTGAAAAACTGTTTTTT
-,-,TRBV6-5,TRBJ2-7,CASRGGVSYEQYF,TGTGCCAGCAGGGGAGGAGTCTCCTACGAGCAGTACTTC
TRBD1,-,TRBV6-8,TRBJ1-2,CASSYAAGGGYGYTF,TGTGCCAGCAGTTATGCCGCAGGGGGCGGTTATGGCTACACCTTC
-,-,TRBV25-1,TRBJ1-2,CASSGTAPGYGYTF,TGTGCCAGCAGTGGGACAGCCCCCGGCTATGGCTACACCTTC
TRBD2,-,TRBV6-1,TRBJ2-7,CASSDGTRGEQYF,TGTGCCAGCAGTGATGGGACTAGGGGCGAGCAGTACTTC
-,-,TRBV27,TRBJ2-7,CASSLSQAGFLSYEQYF,TGTGCCAGCAGTTTATCGCAGGCAGGCTTCCTTTCTTACGAGCAGTACTTC
TRBD1,-,TRBV11-2,TRBJ2-7,CASSWGQDISYEQYF,TGTGCCAGCAGCTGGGGACAGGACATATCCTACGAGCAGTACTTC
-,-,TRBV10-2,TRBJ1-1,CASSTMTEAFF,TGCGCCAGCAGCACTATGACTGAAGCTTTCTTT
-,-,TRBV21-1,TRBJ1-5,CASSLGTAKGQPQHF,TGTGCCAGCAGCCTCGGGACAGCCAAGGGCCAGCCCCAGCATTTT
-,few,TRBV5-1,TRBJ2-5,CASTSSGGLETQYF,TGCGCCAGCACCTCTTCCGGAGGGTTGGAGACCCAGTACTTC
-,-,TRBV5-8,TRBJ2-2,CASSLTGTIGELFF,TGTGCCAGCAGCTTGACAGGGACAATCGGGGAGCTGTTTTTT
-,-,TRBV5-1,TRBJ1-1,CASSYGAANTEAFF,TGCGCCAGCAGCTACGGAGCAGCGAACACTGAAGCTTTCTTT
TRBD2,-,TRBV7-2,TRBJ2-1,CASSLAIPGTSGRRYNEQFF,TGTGCCAGCAGCTTAGCTATTCCCGGGACTAGCGGGAGGAGGTACAATGAGCAGTTCTTC
-,-,TRBV3-1/TRBV3-2,TRBJ2-5,CASSQAGIQETQYF,TGTGCCAGCAGCCAAGCAGGGATCCAAGAGACCCAGTACTTC
-,once,TRBV5-4,TRBJ2-3,CASSLRGSTDTQYF,TGTGCCAGCAGCTTGAGGGGTAGCACAGATACGCAGTATTTT
TRBD1,-,TRBV5-1,TRBJ2-7,CASSSTGHSYEQYF,TGCGCCAGCAGCTCGACAGGGCACTCCTACGAGCAGTACTTC
-,-,TRBV10-3,TRBJ1-2,CAISEITRGYTF,TGTGCCATCAGTGAGATCACGAGAGGCTACACCTTC
-,-,TRBV19,TRBJ1-2,CASSTAGSGYTF,TGTGCCAGTTCAACTGCGGGATCTGGCTACACCTTC
-,-,TRBV23-1,TRBJ1-2,CASSQAGISQRDYGYTF,TGCGCCAGCAGTCAAGCCGGAATCTCCCAGCGAGACTATGGCTACACCTTC
-,-,TRBV12-3/TRBV12-4,TRBJ2-1,CASSLERFYEQFF,TGTGCCAGCAGTTTAGAGCGTTTCTATGAGCAGTTCTTC
TRBD2,-,TRBV4-2,TRBJ2-2,CASSPLAGGGGELFF,TGTGCCAGCAGCCCTTTAGCGGGAGGGGGCGGGGAGCTGTTTTTT